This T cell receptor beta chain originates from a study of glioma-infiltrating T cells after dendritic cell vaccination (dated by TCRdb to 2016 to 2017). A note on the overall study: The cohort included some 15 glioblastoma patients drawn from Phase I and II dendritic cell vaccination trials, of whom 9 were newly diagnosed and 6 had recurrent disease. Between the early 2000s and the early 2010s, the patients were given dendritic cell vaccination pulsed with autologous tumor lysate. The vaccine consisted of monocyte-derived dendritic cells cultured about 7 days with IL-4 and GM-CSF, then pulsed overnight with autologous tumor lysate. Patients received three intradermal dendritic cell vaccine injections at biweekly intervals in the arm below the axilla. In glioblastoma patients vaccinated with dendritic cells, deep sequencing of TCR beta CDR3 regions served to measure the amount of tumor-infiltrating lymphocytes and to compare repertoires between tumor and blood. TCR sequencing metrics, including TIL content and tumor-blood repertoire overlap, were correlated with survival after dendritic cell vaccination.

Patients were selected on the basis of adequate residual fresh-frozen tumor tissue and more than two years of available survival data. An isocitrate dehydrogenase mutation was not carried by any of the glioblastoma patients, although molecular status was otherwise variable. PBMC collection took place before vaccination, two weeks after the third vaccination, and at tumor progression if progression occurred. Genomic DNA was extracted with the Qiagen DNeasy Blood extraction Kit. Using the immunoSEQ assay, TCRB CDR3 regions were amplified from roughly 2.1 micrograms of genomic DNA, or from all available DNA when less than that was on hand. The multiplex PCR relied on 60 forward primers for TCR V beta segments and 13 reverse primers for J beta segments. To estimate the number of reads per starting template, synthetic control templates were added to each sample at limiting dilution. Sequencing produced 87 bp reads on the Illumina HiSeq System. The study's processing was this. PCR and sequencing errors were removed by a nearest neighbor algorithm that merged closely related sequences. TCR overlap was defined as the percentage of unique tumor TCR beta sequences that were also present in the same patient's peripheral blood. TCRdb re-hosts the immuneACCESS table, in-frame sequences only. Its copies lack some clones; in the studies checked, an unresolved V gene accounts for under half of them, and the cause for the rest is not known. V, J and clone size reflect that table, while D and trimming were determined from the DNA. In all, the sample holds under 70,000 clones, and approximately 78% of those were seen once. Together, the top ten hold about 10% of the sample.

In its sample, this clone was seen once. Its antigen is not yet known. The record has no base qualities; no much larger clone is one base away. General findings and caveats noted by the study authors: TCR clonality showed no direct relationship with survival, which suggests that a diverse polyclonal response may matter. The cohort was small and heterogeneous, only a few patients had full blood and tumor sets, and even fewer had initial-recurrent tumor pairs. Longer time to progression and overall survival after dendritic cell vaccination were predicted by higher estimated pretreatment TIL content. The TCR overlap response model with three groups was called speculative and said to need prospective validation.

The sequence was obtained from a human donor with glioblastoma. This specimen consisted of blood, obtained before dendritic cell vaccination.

This receptor has the CDR3 CATGRGNTEAFF. The nucleotide sequence is given as TGTGCCACCGGAAGGGGGAACACTGAAGCTTTCTTT. The rearranged segments are TRBV15 and TRBJ1-1, with TRBD1 tentatively as D gene (5 bases match). Looking up the germline V gene (reference sequence) yields CDR1 LNHNV and CDR2 YYDKDF. Cut back by 8 bases and 1 base, the V and J ends lie 8 bases apart. The CDR3 numbers 12 residues from cysteine through phenylalanine. Only the CDR3 region is kept as DNA, spanning 36 bases read in frame from base 1.